This TCR beta chain was sequenced for a study of neurological immune-mediated disorders. Study overall: The disease course was relapsing-remitting in roughly 31 and secondary progressive in about 8.5% of the roughly 34 multiple sclerosis patients. Whole-study findings and limits: CDR3 amino acid sequences found in expanded clones were never shared across subjects, suggesting private repertoires in all groups.

The CDR3 loop spans 14 amino acids. The junction had 0 bases not matched to a gene; V was cut back by 0 bases and J by 3 bases. Germline loops: CDR1 SGHTA, CDR2 FQGNSA. This clonotype was counted ten times or more. Its antigen is not identified. The method for making cDNA was 5'RACE, and it used 10-nucleotide random UMIs. From the 5' RACE reads, TCRdb called clonotypes with MiXCR, one entry per CDR3 protein. The data contain around 69,000 distinct CDR3 sequences, 3.4% of them singletons. The chain joins TRBV7-2 to TRBJ2-3; TRBD2 agrees at 7 bases. The clonotype comes from a man aged 40-55 years with multiple sclerosis. The sample was PBMCs. The CDR3 region is CASSLAGGTDTQYF. As DNA, the CDR3 is TGTGCCAGCAGCTTAGCGGGGGGGACAGATACGCAGTATTTT.